The next 24 T cell receptor beta chains were all read from a single sample in a study of vaccination and CD4 T cells after COVID-19. Treatment in this sample: approximately nine-day PBMC culture with coronavirus spike peptide pools or control peptides (ViraFEST assay). These TCRs are of unknown antigen specificity. The assay that was used to sequence DNA from cultured CD4+ T cells was the Oncomine TCR Beta short-read assay. MiXCR, applied by TCRdb to the PCR reads, yields one record per CDR3 protein. The data contain several thousand distinct CDR3 sequences, around two thirds of them singletons. The material sequenced was CD4+ T cells from blood, cultured in vitro. These receptors were obtained from a human donor who had recovered from COVID-19.

There are a few counts of this clonotype. V gene TRBV20-1 combines with J gene TRBJ2-7; a weak D match, TRBD1 (5 bases). V was clipped by 1 base and J by 6 bases, with 13 bases between them. This CDR3 region has 13 residues. From germline, CDR1 is DFQATT and CDR2 SNEGSKA (reference sequence). The CDR3 nucleotides are TGCAGTGCTAGAGGCGACAGCTTCGGCGAGCAGTACTTC. It encodes CSARGDSFGEQYF.

The genes are TRBV20-1 and TRBJ2-3; D could derive from TRBD1 or TRBD2 (5 bases each). This CDR3 has 16 amino acids. V was clipped by 5 bases and J by 2 bases, with 20 bases between them. Germline-derived CDR1 and CDR2 are DFQATT and SNEGSKA (reference sequence). The CDR3, as DNA: TGCAGTGCTGCGCCAGTTGGGGGTGGGCCCACAGATACGCAGTATTTT. Its translation is CSAAPVGGGPTDTQYF.

The chain is built from TRBV21-1 and TRBJ2-3; the table's TRBD2 call for D was not verified on the DNA. TRBV21-1 has pseudogene status. This CDR3 spans 19 amino acids. The CDR3 is CASTGNRVPGLANTDTQYF. DNA of the CDR3: TGTGCCAGCACCGGTAACAGGGTTCCGGGACTAGCCAACACAGATACGCAGTATTTT.

The gene calls are TRBV11-3 and TRBJ1-1; 7 bases map to TRBD1. This CDR3 is 16 amino acids long. CDR1 and CDR2 from the germline V gene are SGHNT and YENEEA. Germline trimming cut 1 base from V and 1 base from J; bases unmatched to any gene: 6. CDR3 region: CASSLGVGQENTEAFF. For the CDR3, the DNA is TGTGCCAGCAGCTTAGGTGTTGGACAGGAGAACACTGAAGCTTTCTTT.

V and J are TRBV7-2 and TRBJ2-5; 10 positions agree with TRBD2. Trimming removed 2 bases from V and 6 bases from J; junction bases left unmatched: 3. CDR3 length: 14 residues. Germline V lookup: CDR1 SGHTA, CDR2 FQGNSA. This chain's CDR3 is CASSLLAGGQTQYF. The CDR3 DNA reads TGTGCCAGCAGCTTATTAGCGGGGGGTCAGACCCAGTACTTC. Complete variable domain (other parts from reference TRBV7-2 and TRBJ2-5): GAGVSQSPSNKVTEKGKDVELRCDPISGHTALYWYRQSLGQGLEFLIYFQGNSAPDKSGLPSDRFSAERTGGSVSTLTIQRTQQEDSAVYLCASSLLAGGQTQYFGPGTRLLVL.

This clonotype showed up just once. One end of the junction fails to match germline, which may point to a read error. The V call is TRBV7-7, the J call TRBJ1-3; D is unresolved. The CDR3 length is 13 residues. Germline CDR1 SSHAT, CDR2 FNYEAQ (reference sequence). Here the CDR3 DNA reads TGTGCTAGCAGCCCAGCCCCAGGAAACACCATATATTTT. This translates into CASSPAPGNTIYF. Drawing the rest from reference TRBV7-7 and TRBJ1-3, the complete variable domain is GAGVSQSPRYKVTKRGQDVTLRCDPISSHATLYWYQQALGQGPEFLTYFNYEAQPDKSGLPSDRFSAERPEGSISTLTIQRTEQRDSAMYRCASSPAPGNTIYFGEGSWLTVV.

The chain uses TRBV6-1 and TRBJ1-3; TRBD1 agrees at 7 bases. V gave up 6 bases and J gave up 2 bases; unmatched junction bases: 10. This CDR3 spans 16 amino acids. Germline assignment: CDR1 MNHNS and CDR2 SASEGT. The CDR3: CASSPGQPITGNTIYF. The CDR3 DNA follows: TGTGCCAGCAGCCCGGGACAGCCGATAACTGGAAACACCATATATTTT.

This rearrangement joins TRBV12-3 or TRBV12-4 to TRBJ1-2; D gene ambiguous. This CDR3 is 15 amino acids long. V was trimmed by 6 bases and J by 4 bases, leaving 18 bases between them. Here the CDR3 reads CASRLNYALGYGYTF. In DNA, the CDR3 is TGTGCCAGCAGACTTAATTACGCCCTAGGCTATGGCTACACCTTC.

The chain is built from TRBV2 and TRBJ1-6; D perhaps matches TRBD1 (5 bases). V lost 4 bases, J lost 2 bases, and 9 bases lay in between. Germline V gene data show CDR1 as SNHLY and CDR2 as FYNNEI. This CDR3 is built from 15 residues. The CDR3 spells CASSATEPYNSPLHF. As DNA, the CDR3 is TGTGCCAGCAGTGCGACAGAGCCCTATAATTCACCCCTCCACTTT.

In its sample, this clonotype is medium-sized. DNA of the CDR3: TGTGCCAGCAGTACGTGGGACAGGGGGACTTTCTATGGCTACACCTTC. It codes for CASSTWDRGTFYGYTF. V and J are TRBV27 and TRBJ1-2, with 11 bases aligning to TRBD1. Germline-derived CDR1 and CDR2 are MNHEY and SMNVEV (reference sequence). V lost 5 bases and J lost 4; bases outside the gene matches: 9. This CDR3 has 16 amino acids.

J is TRBJ1-2 and V is TRBV19; 7 positions agree with TRBD1. The germline V gene encodes CDR1 LNHDA and CDR2 SQIVND (reference sequence). V shed 3 bases and J 9 bases; nucleotides not matched to a gene: 7. CDR3 size: 13 residues. As DNA, the CDR3 is TGTGCCAGTAGTATCGGGACAGTCCCTAGCTACACCTTC. The encoded protein is CASSIGTVPSYTF.

The rearrangement joins TRBV4-1 to TRBJ1-5; D is possibly TRBD1 (5 bases). CDR1 is MGHRA, CDR2 YSYEKL, per germline. V lost 3 bases and J lost 2, with 11 bases in between. The CDR3 extends over 15 amino acids. CDR3 sequence: CASSQRGFGNQPQHF. The CDR3 nucleotides read TGCGCCAGCAGCCAGAGGGGATTTGGCAATCAGCCCCAGCATTTT.

This clonotype is medium-sized (0.01 to 0.1%) within its sample. J is TRBJ2-5 and V is TRBV25-1; TRBD1 aligns across 8 bases. The CDR3 contains 16 residues. J gave up 2 bases and V 4 bases, and 9 bases lay outside the gene matches. Germline CDR1 and CDR2: MGHDK and SYGVNS. The CDR3 DNA follows: TGTGCCAGCAGTGGAACGTACGGGACAGGACAAGAGACCCAGTACTTC. Residues: CASSGTYGTGQETQYF.

The chain uses TRBV7-2 and TRBJ2-3, with 7 bases matching TRBD1. The CDR3 runs to 13 residues. In germline, CDR1 is SGHTA, CDR2 FQGNSA. Trimming removed 5 bases from V and 8 bases from J; junction bases left unmatched: 7. The CDR3 here is CASSNDRAGTQYF. In DNA form, the CDR3 reads TGTGCCAGCAGCAACGACAGGGCTGGTACGCAGTATTTT.

The rearrangement uses TRBV20-1 and TRBJ1-1, with D unclear. CDR3 length: 11 amino acids. With 2 bases removed from V and 5 bases from J, the gap between germline ends came to 6 bases. Germline CDR1 and CDR2: DFQATT and SNEGSKA (reference sequence). CDR3 in amino acids: CSARRQTEAFF. The DNA of the CDR3 is TGCAGTGCTAGAAGGCAAACTGAAGCTTTCTTT.

The DNA of the CDR3 is TGTGCCAGCAGCTTGGGGTCGAGCTCCTATAATTCACCCCTCCACTTT. Amino acids: CASSLGSSSYNSPLHF. The chain links TRBV11-2 to TRBJ1-6; D is undetermined. The CDR3 consists of 16 residues. Trimming removed 3 bases from V and 0 bases from J, with 9 bases in between. The germline V gene encodes CDR1 SGHAT and CDR2 FQNNGV.

The chain employs TRBV7-9 and TRBJ2-1; no clear D gene. With 5 bases removed from V and 7 bases from J, the gap between germline ends came to 12 bases. CDR1 SEHNR and CDR2 FQNEAQ come from the germline V gene (reference sequence). The CDR3 sequence is 13 residues long. Here the CDR3 DNA reads TGTGCCAGCAGCCCCGAGGACCTGAATGAGCAGTTCTTC. This translates into CASSPEDLNEQFF. Full variable domain (missing parts from reference TRBV7-9 and TRBJ2-1): DTGVSQNPRHKITKRGQNVTFRCDPISEHNRLYWYRQTLGQGPEFLTYFQNEAQLEKSRLLSDRFSAERPKGSFSTLEIQRTEQGDSAMYLCASSPEDLNEQFFGPGTRLTVL.

The chain couples TRBV6-2 or TRBV6-3 to TRBJ2-5; 8 nucleotides align to TRBD2. CDR1 is MNHEY, CDR2 SVGEGT, per germline. The CDR3 is made up of 15 amino acids. V lost 4 bases and J lost 5; bases outside the gene matches: 9. The CDR3 nucleotides read TGTGCCAGCAGTTGGACAAGCGGGAGTGGGGAGACCCAGTACTTC. Translated, it gives CASSWTSGSGETQYF.

This clonotype appeared a few times. The chain carries TRBV15 and TRBJ1-2; perhaps TRBD1 as D (5 bases). Trimming stripped 0 bases from V and 4 bases from J, with 12 bases between. The CDR3 contains 15 residues. Germline V gene lookup returns CDR1 LNHNV and CDR2 YYDKDF (reference sequence). This chain's CDR3 is CATSRDLGGGYGYTF. The CDR3 region has the DNA TGTGCCACCAGCAGAGATCTTGGGGGGGGCTATGGCTACACCTTC.

The CDR3 here is CASSLEQAQNSPLHF. CDR3 sequence (DNA): TGCGCCAGCAGCTTGGAACAGGCCCAAAATTCACCCCTCCACTTT. This chain joins TRBV5-1 and TRBJ1-6, with D tentatively TRBD1 (5 bases). This CDR3 is 15 amino acids long. V was pared by 0 bases and J by 7 bases, with 11 bases between. The V gene's germline CDR1 is SGHRS and CDR2 YFSETQ.

The chain is built from TRBV7-2 and TRBJ2-3; 10 nucleotides match TRBD2. The CDR3 contains 15 residues. The junction had 8 bases not matched to a gene; V was cut back by 8 bases and J by 3 bases. The germline V gene has CDR1 SGHTA and CDR2 FQGNSA. The CDR3 region is CASEIAGGGTDTQYF. The DNA for the CDR3 is TGTGCCAGCGAGATAGCGGGGGGAGGTACAGATACGCAGTATTTT.

The chain joins TRBV5-1 to TRBJ2-5, with D uncertain. With 0 bases removed from V and 2 bases from J, the gap between germline ends came to 8 bases. The CDR3 covers 14 residues. Germline CDR1 is SGHRS and CDR2 is YFSETQ. CDR3 nucleotides: TGCGCCAGCAGCTTGGACTCGTCACAAGAGACCCAGTACTTC. Encoded protein: CASSLDSSQETQYF.

This sequence joins TRBV20-1 and TRBJ1-1; D uncertain. Germline V CDR1 and CDR2: DFQATT, SNEGSKA (reference sequence). Deletions cut 5 bases from V and 5 bases from J, with 9 bases between. The CDR3 loop spans 11 amino acids. The DNA of the CDR3 is TGCAGTGCTCGGGGAGCTACTGAAGCTTTCTTT. Amino acid sequence: CSARGATEAFF.

This clonotype rates as medium-sized (0.01 to 0.1%). The junction departs from the called germline gene at one end, perhaps through a read error. The genes are TRBV7-3 and TRBJ1-2; 7 bases match TRBD1. There are 14 residues in the CDR3. Germline loops: CDR1 SGHTA, CDR2 FQGTGA. The CDR3 nucleotides read TGTGCCAGCAGCTTATCCCCAGCGACAGGGCAACCCTACTTC. It codes for CASSLSPATGQPYF.